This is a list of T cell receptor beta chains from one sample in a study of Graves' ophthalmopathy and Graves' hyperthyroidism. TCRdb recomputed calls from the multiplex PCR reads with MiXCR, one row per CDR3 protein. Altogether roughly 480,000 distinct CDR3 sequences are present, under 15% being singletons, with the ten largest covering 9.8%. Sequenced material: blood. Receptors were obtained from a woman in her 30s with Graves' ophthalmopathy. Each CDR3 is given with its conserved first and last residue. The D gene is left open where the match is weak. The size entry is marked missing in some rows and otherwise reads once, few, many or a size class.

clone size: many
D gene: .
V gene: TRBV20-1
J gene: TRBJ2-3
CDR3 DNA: TGCAGTGCGCATACCACGATTCATGGCACAGATACGCAGTATTTT
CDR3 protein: CSAHTTIHGTDTQYF

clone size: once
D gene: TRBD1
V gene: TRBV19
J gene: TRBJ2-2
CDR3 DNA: TGTGCCAGTATCGACAGGGGGTCCGCCGGGGAGCTGTTTTTT
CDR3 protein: CASIDRGSAGELFF

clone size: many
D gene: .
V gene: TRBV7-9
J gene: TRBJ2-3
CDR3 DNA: TGTGCCAGCAGCCACAACACAGATACGCAGTATTTT
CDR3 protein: CASSHNTDTQYF

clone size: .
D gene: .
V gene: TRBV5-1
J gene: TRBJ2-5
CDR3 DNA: TGCGCCAGCAGACACTCGGGGGCGCCTAGGAAAGAGACCCAGTACTTC
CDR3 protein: CASRHSGAPRKETQYF

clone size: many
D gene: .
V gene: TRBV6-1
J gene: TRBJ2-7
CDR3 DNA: TGTGCCAGCAGATCAGGGGTAGGGTCCTACGAGCAGTACTTC
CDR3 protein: CASRSGVGSYEQYF

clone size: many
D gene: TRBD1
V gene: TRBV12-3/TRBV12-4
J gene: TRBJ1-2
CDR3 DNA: TGTGCCAGCGTGGGGACAGGCTATGGCTACACCTTC
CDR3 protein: CASVGTGYGYTF

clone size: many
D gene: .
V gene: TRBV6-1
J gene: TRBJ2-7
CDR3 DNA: TGTGCCACCACTGGCGGGGGCTCATCCTACGAGCAGTACTTC
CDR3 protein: CATTGGGSSYEQYF

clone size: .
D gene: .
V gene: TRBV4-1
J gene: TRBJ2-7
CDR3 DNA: TGCGCCAGCAGCCTACGTACGGGGCACTCACCCTACGAGCAGTACTTC
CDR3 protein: CASSLRTGHSPYEQYF

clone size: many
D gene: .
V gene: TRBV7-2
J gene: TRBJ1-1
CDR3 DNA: TGTGCCAGCAGCTCGTTCGCTCGGGGAATGAACACTGAAGCTTTCTTT
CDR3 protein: CASSSFARGMNTEAFF

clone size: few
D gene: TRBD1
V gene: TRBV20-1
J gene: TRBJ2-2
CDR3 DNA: TGCAGTGCCCCAGGGGGCTTTGACACCGGGGAGCTGTTTTTT
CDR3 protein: CSAPGGFDTGELFF

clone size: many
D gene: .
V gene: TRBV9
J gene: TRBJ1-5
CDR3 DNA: TGTGCCAGCGGTAGAGAGGGGGTGAATCAGCCCCAGCATTTT
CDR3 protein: CASGREGVNQPQHF

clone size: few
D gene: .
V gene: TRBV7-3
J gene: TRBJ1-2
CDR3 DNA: TGTGCCAGCAGCTTAGGACAGAAATTCTATGGCTACACCTTC
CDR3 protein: CASSLGQKFYGYTF

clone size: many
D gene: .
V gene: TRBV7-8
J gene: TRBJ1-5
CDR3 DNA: TGTGCCAGCAGCTTGGGCAGGGGAAGCAATCGGCCCCAGCATTTT
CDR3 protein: CASSLGRGSNRPQHF

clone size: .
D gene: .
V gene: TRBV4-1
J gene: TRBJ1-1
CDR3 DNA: TGCGCCAGCAGCCACGTACCATCAGGGATTGGAGCTTTCTTT
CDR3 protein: CASSHVPSGIGAFF

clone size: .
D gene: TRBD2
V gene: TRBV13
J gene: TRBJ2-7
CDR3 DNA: TGTGCCAGCAGCACTAGCGACGAAGGGAGCTCCTACGAGCAGTACTTC
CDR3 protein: CASSTSDEGSSYEQYF

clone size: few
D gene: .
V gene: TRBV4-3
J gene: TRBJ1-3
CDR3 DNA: TGCGCCAGCAGCTTGCGATTGATCGGAAACACCATATATTTT
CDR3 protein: CASSLRLIGNTIYF

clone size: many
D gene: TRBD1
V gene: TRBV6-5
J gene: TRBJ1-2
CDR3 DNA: TGTGCCAGCAGTTATGCCGGGGACAGGAATAACTATGGCTACACCTTC
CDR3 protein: CASSYAGDRNNYGYTF

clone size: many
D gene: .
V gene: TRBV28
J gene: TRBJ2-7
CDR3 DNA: TGTGCCAGCAGTTCCCGCTTAAGGGACGAGCAGTACTTC
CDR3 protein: CASSSRLRDEQYF

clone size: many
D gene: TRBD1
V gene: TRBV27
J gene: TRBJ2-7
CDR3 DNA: TGTGCCAGCAGCGCACGGGACAGGGTGATCTACGAGCAGTACTTC
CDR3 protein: CASSARDRVIYEQYF

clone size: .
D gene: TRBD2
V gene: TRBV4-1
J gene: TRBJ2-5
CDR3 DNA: TGCGCCAGCAGCCAAGCGATTAGCGGGGGGCCCAGGGAGACCCAGTACTTC
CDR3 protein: CASSQAISGGPRETQYF

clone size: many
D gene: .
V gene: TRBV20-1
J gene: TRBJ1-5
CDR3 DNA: TGCAGTGCTAGATTAAGGGCTACAGTTCATCAGCCCCAGCATTTT
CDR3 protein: CSARLRATVHQPQHF

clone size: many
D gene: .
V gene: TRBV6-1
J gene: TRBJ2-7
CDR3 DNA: TGTGCCAGCAGCCGCTTCGAGGGGGGCTACGAGCAGTACTTC
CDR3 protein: CASSRFEGGYEQYF

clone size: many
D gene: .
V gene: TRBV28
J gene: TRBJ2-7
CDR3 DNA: TGTGCCAGCAGACCGGGCTTAAGCTCCTACGAGCAGTACTTC
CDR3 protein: CASRPGLSSYEQYF

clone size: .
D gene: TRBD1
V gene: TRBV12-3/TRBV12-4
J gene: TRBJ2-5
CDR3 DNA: TGTGCCAGCACCGGACAGGATGGGGAGACCCAGTACTTC
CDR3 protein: CASTGQDGETQYF

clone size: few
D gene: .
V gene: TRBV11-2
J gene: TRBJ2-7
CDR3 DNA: TGTGCCAGCAGCGCCGAAGGTTACGAGCAGTACTTC
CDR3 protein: CASSAEGYEQYF

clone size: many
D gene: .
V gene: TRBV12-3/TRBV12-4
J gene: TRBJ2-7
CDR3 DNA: TGTGCCAGCAGTTTCCTCAGCGGATCCTACGAGCAGTACTTC
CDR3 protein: CASSFLSGSYEQYF

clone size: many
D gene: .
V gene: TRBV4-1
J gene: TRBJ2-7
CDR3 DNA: TGCGCCAGCAGCGACAGGGACTTTCTCCGGTACTTC
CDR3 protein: CASSDRDFLRYF

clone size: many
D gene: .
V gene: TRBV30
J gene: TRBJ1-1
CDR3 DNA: TGTGCCTGGAGGGTCAACTTGAACACTGAAGCTTTCTTT
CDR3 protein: CAWRVNLNTEAFF

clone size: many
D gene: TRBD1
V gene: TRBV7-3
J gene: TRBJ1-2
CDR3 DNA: TGTGCCAGCAGCTTAGCAGGGGGCTCAAGGGGCTACACCTTC
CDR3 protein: CASSLAGGSRGYTF

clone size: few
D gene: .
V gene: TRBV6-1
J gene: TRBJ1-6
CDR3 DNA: TGTGCCAGCCTACCTAACGGACTCGGGGGGCACTATAATTCACCCCTCCACTTT
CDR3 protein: CASLPNGLGGHYNSPLHF

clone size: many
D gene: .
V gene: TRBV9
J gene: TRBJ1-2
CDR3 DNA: TGTGCCAGCAGCTCCTTGGGGCACGTCGACTATGGCTACACCTTC
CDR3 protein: CASSSLGHVDYGYTF

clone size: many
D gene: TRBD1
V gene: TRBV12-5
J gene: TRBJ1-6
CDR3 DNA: TGTGCTAGTGTCCGTTCGGGACAGAGACTTTCACCCCTCCACTTT
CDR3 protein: CASVRSGQRLSPLHF

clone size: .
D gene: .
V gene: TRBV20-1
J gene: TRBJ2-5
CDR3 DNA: TGCAGTGCTGGGGTCCCTCCAGAGACCCAGTACTTC
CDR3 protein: CSAGVPPETQYF

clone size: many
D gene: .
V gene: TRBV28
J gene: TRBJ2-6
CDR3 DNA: TGTGCCACTTCCGCCCCAGGCTCTGGGGCCAACGTCCTGACTTTC
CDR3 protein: CATSAPGSGANVLTF

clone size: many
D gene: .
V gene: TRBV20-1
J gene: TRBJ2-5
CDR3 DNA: TGCAGTGCGGACTCCTGGCTTCAAGAGACCCAGTACTTC
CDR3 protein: CSADSWLQETQYF

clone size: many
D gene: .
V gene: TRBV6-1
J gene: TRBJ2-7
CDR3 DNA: TGTGCCAGTACACCGGGCATCTACGAGCAGTACTTC
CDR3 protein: CASTPGIYEQYF

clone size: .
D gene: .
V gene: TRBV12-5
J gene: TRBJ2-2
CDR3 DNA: TGTGCTAGTGGTTTGAGGGGCCCAAACGGGGGCACCGGGGAGCTGTTTTTT
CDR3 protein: CASGLRGPNGGTGELFF

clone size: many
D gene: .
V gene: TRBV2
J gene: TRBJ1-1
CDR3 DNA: TGTGCCAGCAGCCCCGGGACGGTGAACACTGAAGCTTCCTTT
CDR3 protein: CASSPGTVNTEASF

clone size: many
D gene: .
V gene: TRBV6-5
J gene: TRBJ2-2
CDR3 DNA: TGTGCCAGCAGACGACAGAACACCGGGGAGCTGTTTTTT
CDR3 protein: CASRRQNTGELFF

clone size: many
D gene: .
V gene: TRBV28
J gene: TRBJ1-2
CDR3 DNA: TGTGCCAGCAGTCCCCAGGACCTGGGGGGCTATGGCTACACCTTC
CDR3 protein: CASSPQDLGGYGYTF

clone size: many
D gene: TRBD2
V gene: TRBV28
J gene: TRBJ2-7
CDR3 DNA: TGTGCCAGCAGGGGACTAGCGTTATCCTACGAGCAGTACTTC
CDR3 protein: CASRGLALSYEQYF

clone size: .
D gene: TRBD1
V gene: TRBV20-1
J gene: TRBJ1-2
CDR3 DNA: TGCAGTGCTAGAGTCGACCGGGACAGCTATGGCTACACCTTC
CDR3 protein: CSARVDRDSYGYTF

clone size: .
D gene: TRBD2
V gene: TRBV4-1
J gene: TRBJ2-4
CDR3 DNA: TGCGCCAGCAGCCTTGTAAGACTAGCCAAAAACATTAAGTACTTC
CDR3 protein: CASSLVRLAKNIKYF

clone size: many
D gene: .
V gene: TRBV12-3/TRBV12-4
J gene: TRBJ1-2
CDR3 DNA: TGTGCCAGCAGTTTATTGTCAGGGCTGCGTGGCTACACCTTC
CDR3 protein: CASSLLSGLRGYTF

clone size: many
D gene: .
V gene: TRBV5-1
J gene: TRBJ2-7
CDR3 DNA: TGCGCCAGCAGCTTGGCCCCAACTAGTGGGTCCTCCTACGAGCAGTACTTC
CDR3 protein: CASSLAPTSGSSYEQYF

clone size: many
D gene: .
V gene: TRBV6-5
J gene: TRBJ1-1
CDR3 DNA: TGTGCCAGCAGCTCCCTTGGGGTAACTGAAGCTTTCTTT
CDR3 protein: CASSSLGVTEAFF

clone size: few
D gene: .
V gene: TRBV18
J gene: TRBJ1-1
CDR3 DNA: TGTGCCAGCTCACCACCGGTGGGGAACACTGAAGCTTTCTTT
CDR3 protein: CASSPPVGNTEAFF

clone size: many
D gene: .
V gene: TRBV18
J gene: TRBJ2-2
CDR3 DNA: TGTGCCAGCTCACCAGCCGGACAGTGGACCGGGGAGCTGTTTTTT
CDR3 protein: CASSPAGQWTGELFF

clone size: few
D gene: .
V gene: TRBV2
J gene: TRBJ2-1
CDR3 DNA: TGTGCTTCCTCGATCACCCTAACTAACAATGAGCAGTTCTTC
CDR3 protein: CASSITLTNNEQFF

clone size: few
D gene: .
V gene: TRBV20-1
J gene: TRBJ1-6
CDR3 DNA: TGCAGTGCTAGAACGACAGTCCGGAATTCACCCCTCCACTTT
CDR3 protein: CSARTTVRNSPLHF

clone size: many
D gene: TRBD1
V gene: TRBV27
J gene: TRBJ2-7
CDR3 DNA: TGTGCCAGCAGTTCCCCCCTAGGGGGCTTATACGAGCAGTACTTC
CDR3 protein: CASSSPLGGLYEQYF

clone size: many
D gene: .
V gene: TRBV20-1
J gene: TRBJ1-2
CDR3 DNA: TGCAGTGCTAGCGGGAATGATGGCTACACCTTC
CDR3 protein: CSASGNDGYTF

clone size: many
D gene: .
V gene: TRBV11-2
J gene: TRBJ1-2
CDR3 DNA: TGTGCCAGCAGCTCAGACGGAGACAGTTTCTATGGCTACACCTTC
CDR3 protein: CASSSDGDSFYGYTF

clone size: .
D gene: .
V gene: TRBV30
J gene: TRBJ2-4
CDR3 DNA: TGTGCCTGGAGTGTACAGCGAACCAAAAGCATTCAGTACTTC
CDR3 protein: CAWSVQRTKSIQYF

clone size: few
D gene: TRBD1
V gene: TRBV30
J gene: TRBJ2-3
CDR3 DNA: TGTGCCTGGGGTTCCGGGACAGGGGGTTTAAATACGCAGTATTTT
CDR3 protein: CAWGSGTGGLNTQYF

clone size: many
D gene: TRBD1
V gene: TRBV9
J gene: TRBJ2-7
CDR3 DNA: TGTGCCAGCAGCGCCGGGACAGCTTACGAGCAGTACTTC
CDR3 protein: CASSAGTAYEQYF

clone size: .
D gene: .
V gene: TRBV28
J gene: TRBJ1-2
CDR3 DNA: TGTGCCAGCAGTCTCTCGGGGAGGGCCTATGGCTACACCTTC
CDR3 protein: CASSLSGRAYGYTF

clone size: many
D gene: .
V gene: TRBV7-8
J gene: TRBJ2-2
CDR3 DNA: TGTGCCAGCAGCCTAAGGGACGGGAACACCGGGGAGCTGTTTTTT
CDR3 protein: CASSLRDGNTGELFF

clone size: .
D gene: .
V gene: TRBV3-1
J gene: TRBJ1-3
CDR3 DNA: TGTGCCAGCAGCCGGATCTACTCCCCCTCTGGAAACACCATATATTTT
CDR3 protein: CASSRIYSPSGNTIYF